These T cell receptor beta chains were read from a single sample in a study of a mutant IDH1 vaccine in newly diagnosed glioma. This table comes from immunoSEQ multiplex PCR, and its TCRdb copy is limited to in-frame clones, with some not included. The sample has about 32,000 clones; roughly 78% are singletons. These receptors lack a known antigen. The sequenced sample was PBMCs, obtained from a glioma patient whose treatment included an IDH1 peptide vaccine. These TCRs come from a man aged 25-45 years with glioma. Both conserved end residues are part of each CDR3. The order of the fields is clone size, V gene, D gene, J gene, CDR3 protein, CDR3 DNA. The D gene is left open where the match is weak. Size is omitted from some rows. Given values are once, few, many or a class for expanded clones.

size: .
V: TRBV5-1
D: TRBD1
J: TRBJ2-1
CDR3: CASSLDRGQVSSYNEQFF
DNA: TGCGCCAGCAGCTTGGATCGGGGACAGGTCAGCTCCTACAATGAGCAGTTCTTC

size: few
V: TRBV4-1
D: .
J: TRBJ2-7
CDR3: CASSATTKTYEQYF
DNA: TGCGCCAGCAGCGCAACAACTAAAACCTACGAGCAGTACTTC

size: .
V: TRBV7-2
D: .
J: TRBJ1-5
CDR3: CASSLGVHSNQPQHF
DNA: TGTGCCAGCAGCTTGGGGGTCCATAGCAATCAGCCCCAGCATTTT

size: .
V: TRBV28
D: .
J: TRBJ1-2
CDR3: CASSLPDRGGYGYTF
DNA: TGTGCCAGCAGTTTACCCGACAGAGGAGGTTATGGCTACACCTTC

size: .
V: TRBV4-1
D: TRBD2
J: TRBJ2-5
CDR3: CASSLSERGGLETQYF
DNA: TGCGCCAGCAGCCTATCAGAGCGGGGGGGCCTAGAGACCCAGTACTTC

size: .
V: TRBV2
D: TRBD1
J: TRBJ2-7
CDR3: CASTRQGAYEQYF
DNA: TGTGCCAGCACTCGACAGGGAGCATACGAGCAGTACTTC

size: few
V: TRBV6-5
D: .
J: TRBJ1-1
CDR3: CASSYSGMNTEAFF
DNA: TGTGCCAGCAGTTACTCAGGAATGAACACTGAAGCTTTCTTT

size: .
V: TRBV29-1
D: .
J: TRBJ1-3
CDR3: CSGKGWTGNTIYF
DNA: TGCAGCGGGAAGGGGTGGACTGGAAACACCATATATTTT

size: few
V: TRBV6-5
D: .
J: TRBJ1-1
CDR3: CASSSRETALNTEAFF
DNA: TGTGCCAGCAGTTCCAGAGAAACGGCCTTGAACACTGAAGCTTTCTTT

size: .
V: TRBV29-1
D: TRBD1
J: TRBJ1-5
CDR3: CSVATGSGNQPQHF
DNA: TGCAGCGTCGCGACAGGGTCTGGCAATCAGCCCCAGCATTTT

size: .
V: TRBV27
D: .
J: TRBJ2-5
CDR3: CASSLFWGGQETQYF
DNA: TGTGCCAGCAGTTTATTCTGGGGAGGTCAAGAGACCCAGTACTTC

size: .
V: TRBV11-3
D: .
J: TRBJ2-6
CDR3: CASSAGAANVLTF
DNA: TGTGCCAGCAGCGCCGGGGCGGCCAACGTCCTGACTTTC

size: .
V: TRBV5-6
D: TRBD1
J: TRBJ1-4
CDR3: CASSSLGQGREKLFF
DNA: TGTGCCAGCAGCTCTTTAGGACAGGGACGAGAAAAACTGTTTTTT

size: once
V: TRBV6-5
D: TRBD1
J: TRBJ2-7
CDR3: CASSSHRGVSYEQYF
DNA: TGTGCCAGCAGTTCCCACAGGGGTGTCTCCTACGAGCAGTACTTC

size: once
V: TRBV29-1
D: .
J: TRBJ1-2
CDR3: CSVGAGQNYGYTF
DNA: TGCAGCGTTGGGGCAGGGCAGAACTATGGCTACACCTTC

size: .
V: TRBV7-7
D: .
J: TRBJ2-5
CDR3: CASSLATGHETQYF
DNA: TGTGCCAGCAGCTTAGCTACCGGGCACGAGACCCAGTACTTC

size: few
V: TRBV11-3
D: .
J: TRBJ1-3
CDR3: CASSRSSGNTIYF
DNA: TGTGCCAGCAGCCGGAGCTCTGGAAACACCATATATTTT

size: .
V: TRBV10-1
D: .
J: TRBJ2-4
CDR3: CASSAVREGIQYF
DNA: TGCGCCAGCAGTGCAGTCAGGGAAGGCATTCAGTACTTC

size: .
V: TRBV18
D: .
J: TRBJ1-1
CDR3: CASSPDSMNTEAFF
DNA: TGTGCCAGCTCACCGGATAGCATGAACACTGAAGCTTTCTTT

size: .
V: TRBV5-6
D: .
J: TRBJ1-2
CDR3: CASSWDVYTF
DNA: TGTGCCAGCAGCTGGGATGTCTACACCTTC

size: few
V: TRBV7-2
D: TRBD1
J: TRBJ1-2
CDR3: CASSLAGQGDGYTF
DNA: TGTGCCAGCAGCTTAGCAGGGCAGGGGGATGGCTACACCTTC

size: .
V: TRBV7-2
D: TRBD1
J: TRBJ1-5
CDR3: CASSVRTGPHQPQHF
DNA: TGTGCCAGCAGCGTACGGACAGGGCCCCATCAGCCCCAGCATTTT

size: once
V: TRBV27
D: .
J: TRBJ2-5
CDR3: CASRPADKETQYF
DNA: TGTGCCAGCAGACCGGCAGATAAGGAGACCCAGTACTTC

size: .
V: TRBV7-8
D: .
J: TRBJ2-7
CDR3: CASSGGRRTPHF
DNA: TGTGCCAGCAGCGGAGGCCGTAGGACCCCGCACTTC

size: .
V: TRBV19
D: .
J: TRBJ1-1
CDR3: CASTPFRHEAFF
DNA: TGTGCCAGTACCCCGTTTCGCCATGAAGCTTTCTTT

size: .
V: TRBV7-8
D: .
J: TRBJ2-5
CDR3: CASSLLKTLRVETQYF
DNA: TGTGCCAGCAGCCTACTTAAGACCTTAAGGGTAGAGACCCAGTACTTC